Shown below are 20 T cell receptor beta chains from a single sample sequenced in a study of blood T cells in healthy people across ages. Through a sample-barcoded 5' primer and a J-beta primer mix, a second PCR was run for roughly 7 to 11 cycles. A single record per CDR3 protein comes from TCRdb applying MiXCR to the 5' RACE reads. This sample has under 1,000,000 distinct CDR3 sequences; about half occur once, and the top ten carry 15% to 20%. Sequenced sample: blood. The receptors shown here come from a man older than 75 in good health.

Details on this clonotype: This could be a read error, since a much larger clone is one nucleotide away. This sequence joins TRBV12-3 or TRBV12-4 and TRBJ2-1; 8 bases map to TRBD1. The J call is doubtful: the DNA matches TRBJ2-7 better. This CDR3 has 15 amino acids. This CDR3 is CASSPDRGVKNEQYF. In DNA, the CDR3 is TGTGCCAGCAGTCCTGACAGGGGAGTTAAGAATGAGCAGTACTTC.

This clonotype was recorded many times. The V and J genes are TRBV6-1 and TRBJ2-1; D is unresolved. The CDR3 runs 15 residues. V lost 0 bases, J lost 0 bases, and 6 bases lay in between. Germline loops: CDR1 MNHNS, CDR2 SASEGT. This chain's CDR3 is CASSEARSSYNEQFF. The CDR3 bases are TGTGCCAGCAGTGAAGCACGGAGCTCCTACAATGAGCAGTTCTTC.

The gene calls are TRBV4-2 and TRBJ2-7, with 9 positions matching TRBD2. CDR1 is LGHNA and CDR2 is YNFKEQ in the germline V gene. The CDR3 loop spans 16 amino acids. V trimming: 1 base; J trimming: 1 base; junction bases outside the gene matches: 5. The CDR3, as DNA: TGTGCCAGCAGCCAAGGAGGCGGGAGGGTATCCTACGAGCAGTACTTC. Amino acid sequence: CASSQGGGRVSYEQYF.

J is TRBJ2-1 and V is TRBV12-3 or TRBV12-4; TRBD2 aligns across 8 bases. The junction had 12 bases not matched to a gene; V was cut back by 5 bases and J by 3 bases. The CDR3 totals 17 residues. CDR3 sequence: CASSRRVGREDYNEQFF. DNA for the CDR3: TGTGCCAGCAGTCGCCGCGTCGGGCGGGAGGACTACAATGAGCAGTTCTTC.

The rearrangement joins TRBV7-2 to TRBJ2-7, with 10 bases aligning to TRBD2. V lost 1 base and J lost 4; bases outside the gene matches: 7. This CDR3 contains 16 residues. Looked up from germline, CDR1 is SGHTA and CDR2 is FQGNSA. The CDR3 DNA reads TGTGCCAGCAGCTTAGAGGCTAGCGGGAGTGGATACGAGCAGTACTTC. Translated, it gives CASSLEASGSGYEQYF.

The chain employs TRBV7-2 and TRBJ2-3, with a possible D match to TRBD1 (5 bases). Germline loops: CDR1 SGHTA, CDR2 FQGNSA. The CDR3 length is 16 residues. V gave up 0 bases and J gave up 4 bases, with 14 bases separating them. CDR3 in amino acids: CASSLAPRVGADTQYF. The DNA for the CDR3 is TGTGCCAGCAGCTTAGCCCCCAGGGTAGGGGCAGATACGCAGTATTTT. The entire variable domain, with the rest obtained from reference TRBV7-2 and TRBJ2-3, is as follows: GAGVSQSPSNKVTEKGKDVELRCDPISGHTALYWYRQSLGQGLEFLIYFQGNSAPDKSGLPSDRFSAERTGGSVSTLTIQRTQQEDSAVYLCASSLAPRVGADTQYFGPGTRLTVL.

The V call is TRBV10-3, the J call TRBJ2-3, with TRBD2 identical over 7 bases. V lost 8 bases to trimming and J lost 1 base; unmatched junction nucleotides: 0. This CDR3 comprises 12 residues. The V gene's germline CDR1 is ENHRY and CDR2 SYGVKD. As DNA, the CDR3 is TGTGCCATCGCGGGGGGCACAGATACGCAGTATTTT. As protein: CAIAGGTDTQYF.

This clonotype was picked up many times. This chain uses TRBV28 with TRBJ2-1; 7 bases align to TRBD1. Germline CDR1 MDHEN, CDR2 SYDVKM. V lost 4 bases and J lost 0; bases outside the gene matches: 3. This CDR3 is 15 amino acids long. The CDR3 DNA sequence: TGTGCCAGCAGTTCAGGGGGTAACTCCTACAATGAGCAGTTCTTC. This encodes CASSSGGNSYNEQFF.

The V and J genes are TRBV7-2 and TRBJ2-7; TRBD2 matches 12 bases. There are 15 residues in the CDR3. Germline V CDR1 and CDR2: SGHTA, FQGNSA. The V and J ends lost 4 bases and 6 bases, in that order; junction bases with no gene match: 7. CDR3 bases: TGTGCCAGCAGCTCTTCTAGCGGGAGGGGCGGCGAGCAGTACTTC. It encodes CASSSSSGRGGEQYF.

CDR3 bases: TGCAGCGTTGGGGCCCTTGGGCAGTTCTTC. It is translated as CSVGALGQFF. The V call is TRBV29-1, the J call TRBJ2-1, with D hard to call. The germline V gene has CDR1 SQVTM and CDR2 ANQGSEA. Trimming took 4 bases from V and 12 from J, leaving 10 bases between them. The CDR3 is made up of 10 amino acids.

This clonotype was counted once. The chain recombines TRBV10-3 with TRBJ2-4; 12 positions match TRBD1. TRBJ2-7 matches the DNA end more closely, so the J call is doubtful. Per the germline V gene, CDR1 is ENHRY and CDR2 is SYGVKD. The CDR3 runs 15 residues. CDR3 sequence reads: CAISNRDRGPSEQYF. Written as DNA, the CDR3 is TGTGCCATCAGTAACCGGGACAGGGGGCCTAGCGAGCAGTACTTC.

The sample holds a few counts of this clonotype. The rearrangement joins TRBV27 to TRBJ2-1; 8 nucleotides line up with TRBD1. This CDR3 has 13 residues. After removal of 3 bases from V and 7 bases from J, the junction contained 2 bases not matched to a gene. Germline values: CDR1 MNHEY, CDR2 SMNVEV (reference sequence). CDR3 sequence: CASSLYRGNEQFF. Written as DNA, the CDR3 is TGTGCCAGCAGTTTGTACAGGGGGAATGAGCAGTTCTTC.

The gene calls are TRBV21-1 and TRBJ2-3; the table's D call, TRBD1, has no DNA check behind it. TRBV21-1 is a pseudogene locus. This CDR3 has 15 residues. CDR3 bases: TGTGCCAGCAGCAAAAACCGCAGGGGGCCCGATACGCAGTATTTT. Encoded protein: CASSKNRRGPDTQYF.

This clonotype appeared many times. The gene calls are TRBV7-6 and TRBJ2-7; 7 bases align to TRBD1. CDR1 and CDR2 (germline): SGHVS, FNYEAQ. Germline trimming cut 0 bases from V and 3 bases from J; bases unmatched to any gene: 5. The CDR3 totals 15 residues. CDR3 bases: TGTGCCAGCAGCTTAGCGAAGGACAGGTTCTACGAGCAGTACTTC. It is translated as CASSLAKDRFYEQYF.

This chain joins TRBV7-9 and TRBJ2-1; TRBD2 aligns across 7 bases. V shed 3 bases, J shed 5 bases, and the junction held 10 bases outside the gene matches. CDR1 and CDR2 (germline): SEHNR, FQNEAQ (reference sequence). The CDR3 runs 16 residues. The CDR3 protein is CASSFLPGLQNNEQFF. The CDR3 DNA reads TGTGCCAGCAGCTTCCTACCGGGACTACAGAACAATGAGCAGTTCTTC.

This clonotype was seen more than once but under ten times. CDR3 residues: CASSPLLGNGNQPQHF. The CDR3 region has the DNA TGTGCCAGCAGTCCACTATTAGGGAATGGCAATCAGCCCCAGCATTTT. This chain joins TRBV12-3 or TRBV12-4 and TRBJ1-5; D is ambiguous. This CDR3 region has 16 residues. V dropped 5 bases and J dropped 2 bases, with 16 bases sitting between them.

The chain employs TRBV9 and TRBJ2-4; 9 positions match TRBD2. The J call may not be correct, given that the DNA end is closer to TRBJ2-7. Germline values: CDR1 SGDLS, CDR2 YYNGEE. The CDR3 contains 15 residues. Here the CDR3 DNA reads TGTGCCAGCAGCGTAGAGTCTAGCGGGAAGGGCGAGCAGTACTTC. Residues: CASSVESSGKGEQYF.

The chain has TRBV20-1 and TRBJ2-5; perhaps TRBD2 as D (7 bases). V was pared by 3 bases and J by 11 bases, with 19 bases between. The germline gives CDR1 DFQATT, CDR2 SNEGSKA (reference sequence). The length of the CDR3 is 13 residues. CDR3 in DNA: TGCAGTGCTAGGCCTGGGAGGGGGGATGAGCAGTACTTC. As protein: CSARPGRGDEQYF.

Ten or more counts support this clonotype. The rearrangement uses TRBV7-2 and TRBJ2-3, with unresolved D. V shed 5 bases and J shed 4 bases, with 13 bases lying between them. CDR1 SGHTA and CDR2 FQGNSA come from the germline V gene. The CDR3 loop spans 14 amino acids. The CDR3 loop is CASSPQRQADTQYF. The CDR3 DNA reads TGTGCCAGCAGCCCCCAGAGGCAGGCAGATACGCAGTATTTT.

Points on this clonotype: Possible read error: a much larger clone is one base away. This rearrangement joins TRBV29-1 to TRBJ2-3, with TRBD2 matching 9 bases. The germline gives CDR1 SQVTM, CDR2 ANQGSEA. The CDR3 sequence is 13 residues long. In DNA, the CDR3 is TGCAGCGTTGTCGGCGGGAGGGCAGATACGCGGTATTTT. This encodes CSVVGGRADTRYF.